One T cell receptor (beta chain) is described in this entry. Authors' methods: How many nucleated cells were present was estimated from reference gene primer amplification. The protocol was immunoSEQ multiplex PCR, while the TCRdb copy is restricted to in-frame clones and leaves out a portion. V and J calls and clone size are given by that table; D and trimming were obtained from the DNA. The sample shows around 94,000 clones, just under 85% of them seen only once. The data belong to a study of blood T cell repertoires in COVID-19. Across the study: Spain, Italy and the United States supplied samples that represented acute and convalescent COVID-19. The cDNA or gDNA used as material had been derived from T cells, B-cell-depleted T cells, or PBMCs.

Trimming stripped 5 bases from V and 4 bases from J, with 14 bases between. CDR3 size: 15 residues. Germline V gene sequence: CDR1 SEHNR, CDR2 FQNEAQ (reference sequence). The receptor was derived from a man aged 40-49 years with active or convalescent COVID-19. The V and J genes are TRBV7-9 and TRBJ1-4; D remains unclear. The source material was peripheral blood. The CDR3 protein is CASSGSRVLNEKLFF. The DNA for the CDR3 is TGTGCCAGCAGCGGATCACGGGTCCTTAATGAAAAACTGTTTTTT.